These T cell receptor beta chains were read from a single sample in a study of control samples from healthy donors and cancer patients. Measured with immunoSEQ multiplex PCR; TCRdb has only the in-frame clones, and not every one. The sample yields 40,000 to 50,000 clones, approximately 94% seen once. Sequenced sample: blood. The origin of the receptors is a man aged 55 to 70 in good health. The CDR3 runs from the conserved cysteine through the conserved F or W. A D gene is named only where the DNA matches it firmly. Size is stated for part of the rows, as once, few or many counts, or as a class when the clone is expanded.

J: TRBJ2-7
size: NA
D: TRBD2
V: TRBV5-4
DNA: TGTGCCAGCAGCACCGGGACTAGGGTTTACGAGCAGTACTTC
CDR3: CASSTGTRVYEQYF

J: TRBJ2-3
size: NA
D: TRBD1
V: TRBV24-1
DNA: TGTGCCACCAGTGATTCCCGGACAGGGTGGGCCACAGATACGCAGTATTTT
CDR3: CATSDSRTGWATDTQYF

J: TRBJ1-6
size: medium-sized
D: NA
V: TRBV15
DNA: TGTGCCACCAGCAAGGATCCAGGGGTTACACCCCTCCACTTT
CDR3: CATSKDPGVTPLHF

J: TRBJ2-3
size: NA
D: TRBD2
V: TRBV19
DNA: TGTGCCAGTCTTCCGGGACTAGCGGGAGGTACGCAGTATTTT
CDR3: CASLPGLAGGTQYF

J: TRBJ2-3
size: NA
D: NA
V: TRBV5-4
DNA: TGTGCCAGCAGCCGGAACGGCGGAGGGAAAGCGGATACGCAGTATTTT
CDR3: CASSRNGGGKADTQYF

J: TRBJ2-5
size: NA
D: NA
V: TRBV4-1
DNA: TGCGCCAGCAGCCAAGGCAGGGCCCTGCGTGAGACCCAGTACTTC
CDR3: CASSQGRALRETQYF

J: TRBJ1-2
size: NA
D: NA
V: TRBV2
DNA: TGCGCCAGCAGGCCGGACAGAGTTAACTATGGCTACACCTTC
CDR3: CASRPDRVNYGYTF

J: TRBJ2-5
size: NA
D: NA
V: TRBV5-5
DNA: TGTGCCAGCAGCCTTGGCGGCCGGTACCAAGAGACCCAGTACTTC
CDR3: CASSLGGRYQETQYF

J: TRBJ1-2
size: once
D: NA
V: TRBV25-1
DNA: TGTGCCAGCAGTGGAATCGGGAAATTCTATGGCTACACCTTC
CDR3: CASSGIGKFYGYTF

J: TRBJ2-5
size: NA
D: NA
V: TRBV5-1
DNA: TGCGCCAGCAGCTTGGACCCGAAAGGGGAGACCCAGTACTTC
CDR3: CASSLDPKGETQYF

J: TRBJ2-3
size: NA
D: NA
V: TRBV15
DNA: TGTGCCACCAGCAGACCCGGGACATCCACAGATACGCAGTATTTT
CDR3: CATSRPGTSTDTQYF

J: TRBJ2-7
size: NA
D: NA
V: TRBV10-3
DNA: TGTGCCATCAGTGAACTGTCGTTCTCCTACGAGCAGTACTTC
CDR3: CAISELSFSYEQYF

J: TRBJ1-1
size: NA
D: TRBD1
V: TRBV6-1
DNA: TGTGCCAGCAGTGAAGCCGGGACAGGGTTAGATAGGGACACTGAAGCTTTCTTT
CDR3: CASSEAGTGLDRDTEAFF

J: TRBJ1-4
size: NA
D: NA
V: TRBV7-7
DNA: TGTGCTAGCAGCCCCCAAAGGGGGAGTGAAAAACTGTTTTTT
CDR3: CASSPQRGSEKLFF

J: TRBJ2-5
size: NA
D: NA
V: TRBV14
DNA: TGTGCCAGCAGCCAAGATTTGACGGTCCTAGGAACCCAGTACTTC
CDR3: CASSQDLTVLGTQYF

J: TRBJ1-4
size: NA
D: TRBD1
V: TRBV6-5
DNA: TGTGCCAGCTCCTTCCAACAGGGGCGGTATGAAAAACTGTTTTTT
CDR3: CASSFQQGRYEKLFF

J: TRBJ1-1
size: NA
D: NA
V: TRBV24-1
DNA: TGTGCCACCAGTGAAGGGGTAAAAGCTTTCTTT
CDR3: CATSEGVKAFF

J: TRBJ1-1
size: NA
D: TRBD1
V: TRBV20-1
DNA: TGCAGTGCTAGTAGCCTCGGCAGGGGGAGGACTGAAGCTTTCTTT
CDR3: CSASSLGRGRTEAFF

J: TRBJ2-2
size: once
D: NA
V: TRBV7-3
DNA: TGTGCCAGCAGCTTAGTCGGGGGCCCCGGGGAGCTGTTTTTT
CDR3: CASSLVGGPGELFF

J: TRBJ1-4
size: NA
D: TRBD1
V: TRBV5-6
DNA: TGTGCCAGCAGTCCGTCTCCGACAGGGCATAATGAAAAACTGTTTTTT
CDR3: CASSPSPTGHNEKLFF

J: TRBJ2-5
size: NA
D: TRBD1
V: TRBV19
DNA: TGTGCCAGTAGTACGCATCCGGGACAGGCCGCGGAGACCCAGTACTTC
CDR3: CASSTHPGQAAETQYF

J: TRBJ1-1
size: NA
D: NA
V: TRBV2
DNA: TGTGCCAGCAGTGAGCCACAGGGAGGGGACACTGAAGCTTTCTTT
CDR3: CASSEPQGGDTEAFF

J: TRBJ1-6
size: NA
D: NA
V: TRBV19
DNA: TGTGCCAGTAGTATTCGGACAGCTTTCTATAATTCACCCCTCCACTTT
CDR3: CASSIRTAFYNSPLHF

J: TRBJ1-2
size: NA
D: NA
V: TRBV6-4
DNA: TGTGCCAGCAGTCGGGGGGACTCTCGTTCAGGGAACTATGGCTACACCTTC
CDR3: CASSRGDSRSGNYGYTF

J: TRBJ2-1
size: NA
D: NA
V: TRBV5-8
DNA: TGTGCCAGCAGCTTGGAGGGGGGCCCGTACAATGAGCAGTTCTTC
CDR3: CASSLEGGPYNEQFF

J: TRBJ2-1
size: NA
D: TRBD2
V: TRBV19
DNA: TGTGCCAGTGTCAGTAGCGGGCCTTACAATGAGCAGTTCTTC
CDR3: CASVSSGPYNEQFF

J: TRBJ2-7
size: NA
D: NA
V: TRBV4-1
DNA: TGCGCCAGCAGCCAAGAGGAGCTTGGGGCCTTTACGGGAGAGCAGTACTTC
CDR3: CASSQEELGAFTGEQYF

J: TRBJ1-3
size: NA
D: NA
V: TRBV9
DNA: TGTGCCAGCAGCGTAGCGTCACGGTCTGGAAACACCATATATTTT
CDR3: CASSVASRSGNTIYF

J: TRBJ2-7
size: NA
D: NA
V: TRBV5-1
DNA: TGCGCCAGCAGCGATGGAAGTCTCCTCCCCCCGAACTACGAGCAGTACTTC
CDR3: CASSDGSLLPPNYEQYF

J: TRBJ1-1
size: NA
D: NA
V: TRBV12-3/TRBV12-4
DNA: TGTGCCAGCAGTTCATTCGGGGACACTGAAGCTTTCTTT
CDR3: CASSSFGDTEAFF

J: TRBJ2-7
size: NA
D: TRBD2
V: TRBV28
DNA: TGTGCCAGCAGTTCGTCTAGCGGGAGGCTCTACGAGCAGTACTTC
CDR3: CASSSSSGRLYEQYF

J: TRBJ2-7
size: NA
D: NA
V: TRBV12-3/TRBV12-4
DNA: TGTGCCAGCAGCCTGGAGGTTTACGAGCAGTACTTC
CDR3: CASSLEVYEQYF

J: TRBJ2-7
size: NA
D: TRBD2
V: TRBV12-5
DNA: TGTGCTAGTGGAAGCGGGATAAACTACGAGCAGTACTTC
CDR3: CASGSGINYEQYF

J: TRBJ1-1
size: NA
D: NA
V: TRBV2
DNA: TGTGCCAGCAAACCCGGGGCAGCGAACACTGAAGCTTTCTTT
CDR3: CASKPGAANTEAFF

J: TRBJ2-7
size: NA
D: NA
V: TRBV3-1/TRBV3-2
DNA: TGTGCCAGCAGCCAAGGCTACGAGCAGTACTTC
CDR3: CASSQGYEQYF

J: TRBJ1-4
size: once
D: TRBD1
V: TRBV4-1
DNA: TGCGCCAGCAGCTTCAGGGGGGCAACTAATGAAAAACTGTTTTTT
CDR3: CASSFRGATNEKLFF

J: TRBJ1-1
size: NA
D: NA
V: TRBV7-9
DNA: TGTGCCAGCAGCTTACCAGGGCGGACTGAAGCTTTCTTT
CDR3: CASSLPGRTEAFF

J: TRBJ2-1
size: NA
D: NA
V: TRBV7-9
DNA: TGTGCCAGCAGCCACGACCTAGATGAGCAGTTCTTC
CDR3: CASSHDLDEQFF

J: TRBJ1-2
size: NA
D: NA
V: TRBV6-5
DNA: TGTGCCAGCAGTCCTAGTCCCGGGGGCTATGGCTACACCTTC
CDR3: CASSPSPGGYGYTF

J: TRBJ1-5
size: NA
D: NA
V: TRBV10-3
DNA: TGTGCCATCAGTTCAGGAAATAGCAATCAGCCCCAGCATTTT
CDR3: CAISSGNSNQPQHF

J: TRBJ1-5
size: NA
D: NA
V: TRBV19
DNA: TGTGCCGGGGGGGCAGGCAGTTTTACCAATCAGCCCCAGCATTTT
CDR3: CAGGAGSFTNQPQHF

J: TRBJ1-1
size: NA
D: NA
V: TRBV7-3
DNA: TGTGCCAGCAGTTCCCAAGGGGGGACTGAAGCTTTCTTT
CDR3: CASSSQGGTEAFF

J: TRBJ1-2
size: NA
D: NA
V: TRBV29-1
DNA: TGCAGCGTTGATGCCGAAACCCTCTATGGCTACACCTTC
CDR3: CSVDAETLYGYTF